The sequence of this TCR beta chain was determined in a study of breast tumors, draining lymph nodes, adjacent tissues. The study's findings and limits: The lymph node origin of tumor T cells was framed as consistent with a hypothesis, not demonstrated.

V gave up 9 bases and J gave up 8 bases, with 13 bases separating them. From germline, CDR1 is LNHDA and CDR2 SQIVND (reference sequence). The CDR3 covers 12 residues. As to this clonotype: The antigen is unknown.

The lymph nodes were axillary draining lymph nodes from breast cancer patients. TCRdb independently ran MiXCR on the multiplex PCR reads; one entry per CDR3 protein. The sample holds about 230,000 distinct CDR3 sequences, 32% seen once. This sequence was found in a female donor with breast cancer. Some clones in this sample may be carry-over from other donors' samples. The sequenced sample consisted of axillary lymph node tissue. This chain uses TRBV19 with TRBJ1-4; D is ambiguous. CDR3 nucleotides: TGTGCCAGAATACTAGCGGGAGAAAAACTGTTTTTT. Protein sequence: CARILAGEKLFF.